These T cell receptor beta chains were read from a single sample in a study of T cells in Graves' hyperthyroidism and ophthalmopathy. MiXCR, applied by TCRdb to the multiplex PCR reads, yields one record per CDR3 protein. The sample contains around 400,000 distinct CDR3 sequences, approximately 16% of which appear only once. The sample consisted of blood. These receptors were obtained from a woman between 55 and 75 years old with Graves' ophthalmopathy. The CDR3 runs from the conserved cysteine through the conserved F or W. D genes are given only for firm matches. The listing skips clone size in some rows; elsewhere it reads once, few, many or a size class.

d_call j_call v_call clone_size cdr3_nt cdr3_aa
TRBD1 TRBJ1-6 TRBV12-3/TRBV12-4 . TGTGCCAGCCAGGGACCCGGTATCACAGGGGATTCACCCCTCCACTTT CASQGPGITGDSPLHF
TRBD2 TRBJ2-5 TRBV30 many TGTGCCTGGGGGGAGGGACCCCAAGAGACCCAGTACTTC CAWGEGPQETQYF
TRBD1 TRBJ2-7 TRBV15 few TGTGCCACCAGCAGAGAGCAACAGGGGCCCTACGAGCAGTACTTC CATSREQQGPYEQYF
. TRBJ2-7 TRBV24-1 many TGTGCCACCAGTGATAGCCCATTGGGGAGTGAGCAGTACTTC CATSDSPLGSEQYF
. TRBJ2-7 TRBV6-1 many TGTGCCAGCAGTAGGAGGGGGCGGGAGCAGTACTTC CASSRRGREQYF
TRBD2 TRBJ2-5 TRBV5-1 many TGCGCCAGCAGCTTGGGACTAGCGCCAGAGACCCAGTACTTC CASSLGLAPETQYF
TRBD2 TRBJ2-1 TRBV7-2 many TGTGCCAGCAGCCGAGCTAGCGGAAGCTCCTACAATGAGCAGTTCTTC CASSRASGSSYNEQFF
. TRBJ2-2 TRBV28 . TGTGCCAGCAGTTCTGCGGGATGGAACACCGGGGAGCTGTTTTTT CASSSAGWNTGELFF
TRBD2 TRBJ2-7 TRBV5-1 many TGCGCCAGCAGAGCCGCGGGAGGGCCGTCCTACGAGCAGTACTTC CASRAAGGPSYEQYF
. TRBJ2-5 TRBV20-1 many TGCAGTGCTAGAGTCGAGGGAGCCACAGAGACCCAGTACTTC CSARVEGATETQYF
. TRBJ2-7 TRBV7-9 . TGTGCCAGCAGCTGGGTGGACTGGGAGCAGTACTTC CASSWVDWEQYF
TRBD2 TRBJ2-1 TRBV11-3 many TGTGCCAGCAGCTTAGAAGGGACTAGCGATTACAATGAGCAGTTCTTC CASSLEGTSDYNEQFF
. TRBJ2-3 TRBV4-1 few TGCGCCAGCAGCCAAGAGGAGGGGGGAGCTGTGACAGATACGCAGTATTTT CASSQEEGGAVTDTQYF
TRBD1 TRBJ2-1 TRBV14 . TGTGCCAGCAGCCAAGGGGACAGGGGGCGCTCGTGGGAGCAGTTCTTC CASSQGDRGRSWEQFF
. TRBJ2-4 TRBV4-1 . TGCGCCAGCAGCCAAGAATCAGACTCGGGGGGACATTTTCGGAACATTCAGTACTTC CASSQESDSGGHFRNIQYF
TRBD1 TRBJ1-4 TRBV27 . TGTGCCAGCAGGCTGACAGGGAGCTACGAAAAACTGTTTTTT CASRLTGSYEKLFF
. TRBJ2-1 TRBV6-1 few TGTGCCAGCAAGGGAGGGGGGAAAAATTACAATGAGCAGTTCTTC CASKGGGKNYNEQFF
. TRBJ2-2 TRBV5-4 once TGTGCCAGCAGCCCCCCGAACATCATGAACACCGGGGAGCTGTTTTTT CASSPPNIMNTGELFF
. TRBJ2-5 TRBV30 few TGTGCCTGGAGTGTAGCCCCGGAGACCCAGTACTTC CAWSVAPETQYF
TRBD2 TRBJ2-1 TRBV5-4 many TGTGCCAGCAGCCCCGGGACTAGCGGGAGCAATGAGCAGTTCTTC CASSPGTSGSNEQFF
TRBD2 TRBJ2-1 TRBV20-1 many TGCAGTGCGGACACCGCGGGGGTCTCCTACAATGAGCAGTTCTTC CSADTAGVSYNEQFF
. TRBJ2-5 TRBV12-3/TRBV12-4 many TGTGCCAGCAGTTTATTTGTCAGACAAGAGACCCAGTACTTC CASSLFVRQETQYF
. TRBJ2-5 TRBV25-1 many TGTGCCAGCAGTGAATATTGGACGGACCTTGGAGAGACCCAGTACTTC CASSEYWTDLGETQYF
TRBD2 TRBJ2-3 TRBV11-2 many TGTGCCAGCAGCTTTCGACTAGCGGGAGGAGATACGCAGTATTTT CASSFRLAGGDTQYF
. TRBJ2-2 TRBV6-9 once TGTGCCAGCAGTTACCTTGGGACTGGGGGCGTGGTAACCGGGGAGCTGTTTTTT CASSYLGTGGVVTGELFF
. TRBJ2-3 TRBV2 many TGTGCCAGCAGTGAAGGGCGGTTCCCAACAGATACGCAGTATTTT CASSEGRFPTDTQYF
. TRBJ2-7 TRBV5-6 few TGTGCCAGCAGCCCAATTGGGAGAGACGAGCAGTACTTC CASSPIGRDEQYF
. TRBJ1-2 TRBV9 few TGTGCCAGCAGCGTAGAGGCCAGGGAATGGCATGGCTACACCTTC CASSVEAREWHGYTF
. TRBJ2-3 TRBV20-1 many TGCAGTGCTGAGGGGGATGACAGTAGCACAGATACGCAGTATTTT CSAEGDDSSTDTQYF
TRBD2 TRBJ2-1 TRBV28 many TGTGCCAGCAGCGGGACTAGCGGGAGAAATGAGCAGTTCTTC CASSGTSGRNEQFF
. TRBJ2-2 TRBV7-6 once TGTGCCAGCAGTAGGGGGATTAGGGGCCACACCGGGGAGCTGTTTTTT CASSRGIRGHTGELFF
TRBD1 TRBJ1-2 TRBV2 few TGTGCCAGCACCAGGGGGAGCGGCTATGGCTACACCTTC CASTRGSGYGYTF
TRBD1 TRBJ2-2 TRBV18 many TGTGCCAGCTCGCAACCGGGACAGTATAACACCGGGGAGCTGTTTTTT CASSQPGQYNTGELFF
. TRBJ1-2 TRBV7-3 few TGTGCCAGCAGCCCACAGCACGGACAAGCCTATGGCTACACCTTC CASSPQHGQAYGYTF
TRBD2 TRBJ2-7 TRBV28 many TGTGCCAGCAGTCCCTGGGGGGGAAGCTCCTACGAGCAGTACTTC CASSPWGGSSYEQYF
TRBD2 TRBJ2-3 TRBV5-1 many TGCGCCAGCACCCGAGACCAGCTAGCGGGAAGAGATACGCAGTATTTT CASTRDQLAGRDTQYF
. TRBJ1-2 TRBV29-1 . TGCAGCGTTAAAACAGAAATCTATGGCTACACCTTC CSVKTEIYGYTF
. TRBJ1-5 TRBV20-1 many TGCAGTGCTAGTTTGTTCGGAACAGGGAATCAGCCCCAGCATTTT CSASLFGTGNQPQHF
. TRBJ2-3 TRBV11-2 many TGTGCCAGCAGCTCAGGGGCAGGACTCCTTACAGATACGCAGTATTTT CASSSGAGLLTDTQYF
. TRBJ1-5 TRBV11-2 many TGTGCCAGCAGCTTAGGCTGGCAGAATCAGCCCCAGCATTTT CASSLGWQNQPQHF
. TRBJ1-2 TRBV5-1 many TGCGCCAGCAGCCGGACAGACTATGGCTACACCTTC CASSRTDYGYTF
. TRBJ1-2 TRBV5-1 few TGCGCCAGCAGCTTGCGGGGCGACTATGGCTACACCTTC CASSLRGDYGYTF
TRBD1 TRBJ2-3 TRBV4-1 few TGCGCCAGCAGCGGGACAGCGTCTTCTAGCACAGATACGCAGTATTTT CASSGTASSSTDTQYF
TRBD1 TRBJ2-7 TRBV19 . TGTGCCAGTGGGACAGGGGCGCCCTACGAGCAGTACTTC CASGTGAPYEQYF
. TRBJ2-5 TRBV5-1 . TGCGCCAGCAGCTTGGGGGCTAGCGCTAACCAAGAGACCCAGTACTTC CASSLGASANQETQYF
. TRBJ1-3 TRBV27 . TGTGCCAGCAGTCTGTACACGGGGAACACCATATATTTT CASSLYTGNTIYF
TRBD2 TRBJ2-7 TRBV4-1 . TGCGCCAGCAGCCAAGACTCGACTAGCGGACCTTTGGGGCAGTACTTC CASSQDSTSGPLGQYF
. TRBJ2-7 TRBV20-1 many TGCAGTGCTAGTGGACCTTACTACGAGCAGTACTTC CSASGPYYEQYF
TRBD2 TRBJ2-1 TRBV2 . TGTGCCAGCAGTGGTGGTACTAGCGGGTTCTACAATGAGCAGTTCTTC CASSGGTSGFYNEQFF
. TRBJ2-1 TRBV6-1 . TGTGCCAGCAGTGAATTAGGAGTAGCCTCCTACAATGAGCAGTTCTTC CASSELGVASYNEQFF
. TRBJ2-3 TRBV2 many TGTGCCAGCGGGGGGGCAGGGTTGACAGATACGCAGTATTTT CASGGAGLTDTQYF
. TRBJ2-7 TRBV6-1 many TGTGCCAGCAGTAAATATTCCGGGGGACCCTACGAGCAGTACTTC CASSKYSGGPYEQYF
. TRBJ2-2 TRBV3-1 many TGTGCCAGCAGCCAAGGAGGGGGTTCCGGGGAGCTGTTTTTT CASSQGGGSGELFF
TRBD2 TRBJ2-5 TRBV6-1 many TGTGCCAGCCGGGTGGCGGGAGCCCTCCAAGAGACCCAGTACTTC CASRVAGALQETQYF
TRBD2 TRBJ2-2 TRBV29-1 few TGCAGCGTCTCGACTAGCGGGAGAACAAACACCGGGGAGCTGTTTTTT CSVSTSGRTNTGELFF